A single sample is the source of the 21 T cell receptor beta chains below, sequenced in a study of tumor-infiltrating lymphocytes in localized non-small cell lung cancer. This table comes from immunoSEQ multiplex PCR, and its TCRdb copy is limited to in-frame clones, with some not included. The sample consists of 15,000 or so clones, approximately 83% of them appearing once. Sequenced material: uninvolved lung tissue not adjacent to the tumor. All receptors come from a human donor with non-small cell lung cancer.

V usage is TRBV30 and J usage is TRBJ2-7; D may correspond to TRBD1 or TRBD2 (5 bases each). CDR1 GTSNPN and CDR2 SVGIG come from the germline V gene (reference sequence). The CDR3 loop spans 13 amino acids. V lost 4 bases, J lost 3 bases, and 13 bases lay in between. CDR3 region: CAWKPGAGYEQYF. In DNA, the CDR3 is TGTGCCTGGAAGCCCGGGGCGGGCTACGAGCAGTACTTC.

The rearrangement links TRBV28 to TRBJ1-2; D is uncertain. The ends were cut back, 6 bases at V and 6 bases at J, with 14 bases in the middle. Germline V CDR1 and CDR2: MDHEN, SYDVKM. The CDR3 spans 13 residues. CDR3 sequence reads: CASSAGGRDGYTF. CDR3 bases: TGTGCCAGCAGCGCAGGAGGGCGTGATGGCTACACCTTC.

CDR3 DNA sequence: TGCGCCAGCAGTGAATCTGGGGCCAACGTCCTGACTTTC. Translating it yields CASSESGANVLTF. The chain recombines TRBV10-1 with TRBJ2-6, with D unclear. The CDR3 totals 13 residues. Trimming took off 3 bases at V and 1 base at J, with 1 base between the two ends. CDR1 is WNHNN, CDR2 SYGVQD, per germline (reference sequence).

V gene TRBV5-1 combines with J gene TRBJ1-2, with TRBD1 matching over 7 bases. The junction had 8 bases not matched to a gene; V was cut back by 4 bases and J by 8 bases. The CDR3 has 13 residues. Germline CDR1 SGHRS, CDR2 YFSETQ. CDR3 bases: TGCGCCAGCAGCCGGGAGACAGGGTGGGGCTACACCTTC. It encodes CASSRETGWGYTF.

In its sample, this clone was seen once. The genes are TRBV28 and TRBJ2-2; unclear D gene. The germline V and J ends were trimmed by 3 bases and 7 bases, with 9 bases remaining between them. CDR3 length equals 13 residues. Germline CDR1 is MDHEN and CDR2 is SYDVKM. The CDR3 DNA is TGTGCCAGCAGTTTTGTTGGAGTCGGGGAGCTGTTTTTT. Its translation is CASSFVGVGELFF. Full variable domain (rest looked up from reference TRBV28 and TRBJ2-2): DVKVTQSSRYLVKRTGEKVFLECVQDMDHENMFWYRQDPGLGLRLIYFSYDVKMKEKGDIPEGYSVSREKKERFSLILESASTNQTSMYLCASSFVGVGELFFGEGSRLTVL.

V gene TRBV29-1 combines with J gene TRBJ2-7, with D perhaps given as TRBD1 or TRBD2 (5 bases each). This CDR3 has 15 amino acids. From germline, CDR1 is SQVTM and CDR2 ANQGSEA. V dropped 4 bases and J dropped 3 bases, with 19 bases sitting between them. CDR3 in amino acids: CSVVLGPGSFYEQYF. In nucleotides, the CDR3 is TGCAGCGTTGTTCTTGGTCCAGGGAGCTTCTACGAGCAGTACTTC.

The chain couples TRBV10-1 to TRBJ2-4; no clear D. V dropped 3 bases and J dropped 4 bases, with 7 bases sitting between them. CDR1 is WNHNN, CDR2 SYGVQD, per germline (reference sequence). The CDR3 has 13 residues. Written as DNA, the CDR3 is TGCGCCAGCAGTGAAAACGGAAAAAACATTCAGTACTTC. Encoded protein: CASSENGKNIQYF.

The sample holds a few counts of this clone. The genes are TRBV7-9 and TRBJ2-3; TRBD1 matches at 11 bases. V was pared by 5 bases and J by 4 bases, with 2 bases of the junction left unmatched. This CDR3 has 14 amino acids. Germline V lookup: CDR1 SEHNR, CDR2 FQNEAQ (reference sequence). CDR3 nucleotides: TGTGCCAGCAGCGCGGGACAGGGGGCAGATACGCAGTATTTT. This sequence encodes CASSAGQGADTQYF.

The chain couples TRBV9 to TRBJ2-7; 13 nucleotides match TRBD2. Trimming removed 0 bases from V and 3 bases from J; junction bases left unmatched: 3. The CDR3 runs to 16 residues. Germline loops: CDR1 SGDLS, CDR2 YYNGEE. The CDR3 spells CASSVGGTSGNYEQYF. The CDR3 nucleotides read TGTGCCAGCAGCGTAGGCGGGACTAGCGGGAACTACGAGCAGTACTTC. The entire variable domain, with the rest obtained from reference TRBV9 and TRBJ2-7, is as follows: DSGVTQTPKHLITATGQRVTLRCSPRSGDLSVYWYQQSLDQGLQFLIQYYNGEERAKGNILERFSAQQFPDLHSELNLSSLELGDSALYFCASSVGGTSGNYEQYFGPGTRLTVT.

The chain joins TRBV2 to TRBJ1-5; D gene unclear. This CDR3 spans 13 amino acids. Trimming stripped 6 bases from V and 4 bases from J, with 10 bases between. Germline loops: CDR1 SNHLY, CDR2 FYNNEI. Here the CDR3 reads CASRVDNNQPQHF. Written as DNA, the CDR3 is TGTGCCAGCAGGGTCGACAATAATCAGCCCCAGCATTTT.

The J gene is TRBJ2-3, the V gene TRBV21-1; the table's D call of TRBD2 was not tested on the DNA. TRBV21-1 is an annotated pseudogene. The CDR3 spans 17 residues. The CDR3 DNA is TGTGCCAGCAGCAAAGCGCTTTTACTAGTTGGCACAGATACGCAGTATTTT. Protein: CASSKALLLVGTDTQYF.

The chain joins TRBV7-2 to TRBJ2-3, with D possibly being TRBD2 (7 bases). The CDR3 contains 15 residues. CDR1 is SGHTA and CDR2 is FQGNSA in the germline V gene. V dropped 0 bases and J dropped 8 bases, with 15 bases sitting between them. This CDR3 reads CASSLAWGGLTTQYF. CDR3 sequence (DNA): TGTGCCAGCAGCTTAGCGTGGGGGGGGCTCACTACGCAGTATTTT.

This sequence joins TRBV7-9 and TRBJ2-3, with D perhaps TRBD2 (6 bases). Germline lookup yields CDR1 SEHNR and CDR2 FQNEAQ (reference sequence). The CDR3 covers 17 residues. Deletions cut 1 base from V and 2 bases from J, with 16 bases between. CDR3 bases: TGTGCCAGCAGCTTAGAAAGGGGAGGAGACATCACAGATACGCAGTATTTT. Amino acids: CASSLERGGDITDTQYF.

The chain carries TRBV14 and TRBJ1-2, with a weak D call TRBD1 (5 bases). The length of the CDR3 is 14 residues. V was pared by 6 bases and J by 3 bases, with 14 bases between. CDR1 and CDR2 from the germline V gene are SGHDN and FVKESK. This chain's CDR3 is CASSPQTDYYGYTF. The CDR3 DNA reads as TGTGCCAGCAGTCCTCAGACAGATTACTATGGCTACACCTTC.

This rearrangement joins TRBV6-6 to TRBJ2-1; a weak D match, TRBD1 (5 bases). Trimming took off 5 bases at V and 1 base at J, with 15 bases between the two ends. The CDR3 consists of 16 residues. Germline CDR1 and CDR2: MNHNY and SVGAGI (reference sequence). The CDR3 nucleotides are TGTGCCAGCAGTGCTAAGGGGCTCCCTTCCTACAATGAGCAGTTCTTC. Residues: CASSAKGLPSYNEQFF.

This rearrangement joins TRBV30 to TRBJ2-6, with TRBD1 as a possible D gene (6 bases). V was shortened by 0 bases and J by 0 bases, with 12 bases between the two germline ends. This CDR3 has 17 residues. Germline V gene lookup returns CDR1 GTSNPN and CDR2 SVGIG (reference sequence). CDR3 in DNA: TGTGCCTGGAGTGTACTGGACAGCGGCTCTGGGGCCAACGTCCTGACTTTC. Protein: CAWSVLDSGSGANVLTF. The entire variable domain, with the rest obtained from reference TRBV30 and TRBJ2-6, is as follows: SQTIHQWPATLVQPVGSPLSLECTVEGTSNPNLYWYRQAAGRGLQLLFYSVGIGQISSEVPQNLSASRPQDRQFILSSKKLLLSDSGFYLCAWSVLDSGSGANVLTFGAGSRLTVL.

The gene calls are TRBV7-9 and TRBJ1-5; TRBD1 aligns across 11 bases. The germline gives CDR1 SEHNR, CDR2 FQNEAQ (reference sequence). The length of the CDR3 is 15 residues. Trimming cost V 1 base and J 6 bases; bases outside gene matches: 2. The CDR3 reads CASSLGDRGFQPQHF. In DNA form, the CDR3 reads TGTGCCAGCAGCTTAGGGGACAGGGGGTTTCAGCCCCAGCATTTT. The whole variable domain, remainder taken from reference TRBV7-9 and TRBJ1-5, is DTGVSQNPRHKITKRGQNVTFRCDPISEHNRLYWYRQTLGQGPEFLTYFQNEAQLEKSRLLSDRFSAERPKGSFSTLEIQRTEQGDSAMYLCASSLGDRGFQPQHFGDGTRLSIL.

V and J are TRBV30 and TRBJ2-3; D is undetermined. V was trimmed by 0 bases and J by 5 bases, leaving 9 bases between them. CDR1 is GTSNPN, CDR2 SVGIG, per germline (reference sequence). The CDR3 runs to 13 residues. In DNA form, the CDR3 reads TGTGCCTGGAGTGTACCCCGACTAGATACGCAGTATTTT. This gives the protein CAWSVPRLDTQYF.

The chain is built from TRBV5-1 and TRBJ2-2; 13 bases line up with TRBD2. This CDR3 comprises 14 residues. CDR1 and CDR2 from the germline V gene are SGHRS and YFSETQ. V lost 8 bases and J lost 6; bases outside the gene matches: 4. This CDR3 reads CASRTSGSAGELFF. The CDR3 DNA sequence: TGCGCCAGTAGGACTAGCGGGAGCGCCGGGGAGCTGTTTTTT.

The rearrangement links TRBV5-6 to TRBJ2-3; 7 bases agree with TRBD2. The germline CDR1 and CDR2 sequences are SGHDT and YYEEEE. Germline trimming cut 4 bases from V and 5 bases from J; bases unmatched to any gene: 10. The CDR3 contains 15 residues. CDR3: CASSDSTRGEDTQYF. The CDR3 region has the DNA TGTGCCAGCAGCGACTCGACTCGGGGGGAAGATACGCAGTATTTT.

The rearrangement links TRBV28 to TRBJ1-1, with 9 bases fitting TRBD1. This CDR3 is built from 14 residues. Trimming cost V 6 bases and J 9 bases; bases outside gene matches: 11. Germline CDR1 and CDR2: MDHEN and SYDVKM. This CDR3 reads CASSFFPGQGKAFF. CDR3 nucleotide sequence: TGTGCCAGCAGCTTTTTTCCGGGACAGGGAAAAGCTTTCTTT.